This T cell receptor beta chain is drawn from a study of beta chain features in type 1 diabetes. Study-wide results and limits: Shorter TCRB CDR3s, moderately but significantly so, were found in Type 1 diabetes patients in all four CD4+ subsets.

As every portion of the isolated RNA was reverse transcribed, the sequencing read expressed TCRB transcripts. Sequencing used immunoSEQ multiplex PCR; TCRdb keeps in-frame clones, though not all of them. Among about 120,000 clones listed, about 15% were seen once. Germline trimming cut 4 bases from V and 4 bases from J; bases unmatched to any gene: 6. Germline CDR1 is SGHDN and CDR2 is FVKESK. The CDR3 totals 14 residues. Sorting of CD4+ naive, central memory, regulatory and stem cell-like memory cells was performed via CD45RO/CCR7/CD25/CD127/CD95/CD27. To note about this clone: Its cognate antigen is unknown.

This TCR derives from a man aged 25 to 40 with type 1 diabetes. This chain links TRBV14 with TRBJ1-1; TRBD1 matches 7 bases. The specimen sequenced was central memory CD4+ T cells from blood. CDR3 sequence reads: CASSPTGYGTEAFF. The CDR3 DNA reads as TGTGCCAGCAGCCCGACAGGGTATGGCACTGAAGCTTTCTTT.